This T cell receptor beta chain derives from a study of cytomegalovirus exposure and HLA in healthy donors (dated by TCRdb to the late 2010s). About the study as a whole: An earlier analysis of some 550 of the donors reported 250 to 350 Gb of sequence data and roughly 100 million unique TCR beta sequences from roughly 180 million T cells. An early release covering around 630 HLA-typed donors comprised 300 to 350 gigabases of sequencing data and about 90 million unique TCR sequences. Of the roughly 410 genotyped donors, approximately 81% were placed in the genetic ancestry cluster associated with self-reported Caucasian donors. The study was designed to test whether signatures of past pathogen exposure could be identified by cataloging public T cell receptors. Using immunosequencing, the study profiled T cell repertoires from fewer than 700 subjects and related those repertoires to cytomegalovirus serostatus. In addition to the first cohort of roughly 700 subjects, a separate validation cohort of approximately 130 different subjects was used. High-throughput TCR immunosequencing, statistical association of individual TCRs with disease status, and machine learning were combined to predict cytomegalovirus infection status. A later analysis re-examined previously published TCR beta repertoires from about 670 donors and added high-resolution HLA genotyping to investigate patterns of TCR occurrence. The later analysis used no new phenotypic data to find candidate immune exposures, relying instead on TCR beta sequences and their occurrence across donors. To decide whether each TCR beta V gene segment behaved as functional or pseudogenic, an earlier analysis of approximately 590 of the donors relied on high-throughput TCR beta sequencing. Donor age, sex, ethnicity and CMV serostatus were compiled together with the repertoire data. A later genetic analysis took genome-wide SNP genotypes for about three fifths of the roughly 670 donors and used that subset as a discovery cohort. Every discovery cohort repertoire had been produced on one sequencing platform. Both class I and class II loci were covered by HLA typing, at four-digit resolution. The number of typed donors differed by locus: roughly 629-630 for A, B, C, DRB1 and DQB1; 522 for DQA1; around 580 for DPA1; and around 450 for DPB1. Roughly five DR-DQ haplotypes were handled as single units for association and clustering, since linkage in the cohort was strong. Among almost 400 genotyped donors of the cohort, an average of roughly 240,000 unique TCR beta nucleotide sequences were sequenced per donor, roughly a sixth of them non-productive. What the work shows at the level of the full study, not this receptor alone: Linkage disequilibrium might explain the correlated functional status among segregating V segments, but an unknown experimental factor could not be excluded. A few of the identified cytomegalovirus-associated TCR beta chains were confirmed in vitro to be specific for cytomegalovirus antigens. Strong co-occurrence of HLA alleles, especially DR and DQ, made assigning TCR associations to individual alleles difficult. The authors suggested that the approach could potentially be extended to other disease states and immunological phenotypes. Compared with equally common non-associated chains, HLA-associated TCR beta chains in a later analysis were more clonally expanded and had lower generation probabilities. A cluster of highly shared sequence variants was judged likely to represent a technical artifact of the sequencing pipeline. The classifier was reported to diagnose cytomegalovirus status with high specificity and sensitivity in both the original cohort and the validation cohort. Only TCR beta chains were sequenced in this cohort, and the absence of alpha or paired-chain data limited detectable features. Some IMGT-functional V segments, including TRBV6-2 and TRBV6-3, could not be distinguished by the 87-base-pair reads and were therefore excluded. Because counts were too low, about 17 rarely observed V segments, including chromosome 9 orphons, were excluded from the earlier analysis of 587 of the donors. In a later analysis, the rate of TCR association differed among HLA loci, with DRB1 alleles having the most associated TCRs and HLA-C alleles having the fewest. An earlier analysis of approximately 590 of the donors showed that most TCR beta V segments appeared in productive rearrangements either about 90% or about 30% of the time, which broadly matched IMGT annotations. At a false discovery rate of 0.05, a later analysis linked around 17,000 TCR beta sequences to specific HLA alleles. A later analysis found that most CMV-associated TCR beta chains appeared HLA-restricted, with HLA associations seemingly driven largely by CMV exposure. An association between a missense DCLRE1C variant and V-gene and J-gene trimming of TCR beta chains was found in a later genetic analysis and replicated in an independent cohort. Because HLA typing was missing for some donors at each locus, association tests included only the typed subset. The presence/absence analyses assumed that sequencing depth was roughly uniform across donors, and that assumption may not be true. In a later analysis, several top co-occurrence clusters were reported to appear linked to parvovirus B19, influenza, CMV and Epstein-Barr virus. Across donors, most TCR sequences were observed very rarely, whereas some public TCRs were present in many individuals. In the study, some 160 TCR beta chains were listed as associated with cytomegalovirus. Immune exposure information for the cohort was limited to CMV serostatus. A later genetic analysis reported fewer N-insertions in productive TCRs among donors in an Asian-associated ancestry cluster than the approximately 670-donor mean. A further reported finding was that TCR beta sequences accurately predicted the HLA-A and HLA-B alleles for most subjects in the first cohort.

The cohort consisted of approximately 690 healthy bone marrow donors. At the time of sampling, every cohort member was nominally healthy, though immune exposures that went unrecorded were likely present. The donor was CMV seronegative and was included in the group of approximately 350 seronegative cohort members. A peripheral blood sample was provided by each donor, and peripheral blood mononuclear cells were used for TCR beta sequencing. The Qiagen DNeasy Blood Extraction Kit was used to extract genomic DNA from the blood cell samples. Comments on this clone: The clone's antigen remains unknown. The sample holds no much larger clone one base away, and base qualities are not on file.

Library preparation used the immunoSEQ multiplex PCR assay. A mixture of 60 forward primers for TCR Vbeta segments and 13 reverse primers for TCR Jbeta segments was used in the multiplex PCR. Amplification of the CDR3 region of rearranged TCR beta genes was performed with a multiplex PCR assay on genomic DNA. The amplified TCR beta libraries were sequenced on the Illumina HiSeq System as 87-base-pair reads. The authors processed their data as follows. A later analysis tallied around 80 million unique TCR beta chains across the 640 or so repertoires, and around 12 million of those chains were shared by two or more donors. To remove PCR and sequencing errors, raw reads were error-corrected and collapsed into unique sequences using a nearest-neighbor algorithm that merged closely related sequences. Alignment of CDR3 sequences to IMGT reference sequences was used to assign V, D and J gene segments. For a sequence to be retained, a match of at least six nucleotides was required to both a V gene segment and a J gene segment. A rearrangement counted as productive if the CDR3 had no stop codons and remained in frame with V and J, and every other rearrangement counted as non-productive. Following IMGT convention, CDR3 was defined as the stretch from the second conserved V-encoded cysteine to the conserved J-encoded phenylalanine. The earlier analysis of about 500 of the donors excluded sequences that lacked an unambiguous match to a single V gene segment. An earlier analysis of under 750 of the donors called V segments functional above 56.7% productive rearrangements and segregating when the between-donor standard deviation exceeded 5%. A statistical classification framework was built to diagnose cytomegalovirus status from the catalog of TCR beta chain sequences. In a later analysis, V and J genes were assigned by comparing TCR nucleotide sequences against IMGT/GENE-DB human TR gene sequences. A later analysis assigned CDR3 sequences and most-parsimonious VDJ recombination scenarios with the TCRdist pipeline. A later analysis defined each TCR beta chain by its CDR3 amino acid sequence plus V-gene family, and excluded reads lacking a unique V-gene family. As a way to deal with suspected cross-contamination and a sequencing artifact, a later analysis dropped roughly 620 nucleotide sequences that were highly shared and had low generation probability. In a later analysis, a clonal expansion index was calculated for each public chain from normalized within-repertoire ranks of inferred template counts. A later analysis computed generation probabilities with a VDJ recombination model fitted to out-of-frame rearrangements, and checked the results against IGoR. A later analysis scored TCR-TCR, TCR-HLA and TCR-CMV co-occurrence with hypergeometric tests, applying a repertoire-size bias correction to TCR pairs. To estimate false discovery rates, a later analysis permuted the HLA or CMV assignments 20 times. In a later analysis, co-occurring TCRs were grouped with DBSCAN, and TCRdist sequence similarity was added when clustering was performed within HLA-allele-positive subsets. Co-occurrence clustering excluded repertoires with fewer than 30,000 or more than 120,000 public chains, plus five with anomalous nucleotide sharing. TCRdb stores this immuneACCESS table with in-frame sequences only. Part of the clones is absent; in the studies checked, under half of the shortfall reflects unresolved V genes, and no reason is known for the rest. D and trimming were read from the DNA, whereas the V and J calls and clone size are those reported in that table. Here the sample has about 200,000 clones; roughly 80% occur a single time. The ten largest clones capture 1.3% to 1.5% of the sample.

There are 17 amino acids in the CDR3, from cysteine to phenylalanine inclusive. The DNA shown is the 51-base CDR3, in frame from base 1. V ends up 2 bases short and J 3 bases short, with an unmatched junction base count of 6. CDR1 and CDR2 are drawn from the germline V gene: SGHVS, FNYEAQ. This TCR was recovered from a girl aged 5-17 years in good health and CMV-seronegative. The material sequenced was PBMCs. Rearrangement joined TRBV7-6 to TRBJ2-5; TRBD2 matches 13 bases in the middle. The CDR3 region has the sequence CASSLIGGLAGEETQYF. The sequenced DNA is TGTGCCAGCAGCTTAATAGGTGGACTAGCGGGAGAAGAGACCCAGTACTTC. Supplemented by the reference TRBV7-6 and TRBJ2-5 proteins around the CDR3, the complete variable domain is GAGVSQSPRYKVTKRGQDVALRCDPISGHVSLYWYRQALGQGPEFLTYFNYEAQQDKSGLPNDRFSAERPEGSISTLTIQRTEQRDSAMYRCASSLIGGLAGEETQYFGPGTRLLVL.